This TCR beta chain was obtained from a study of T cell responses to AZD1222 COVID-19 vaccine. Study details: Both about-4-week and about-12-week second-dose recipients were combined. Whole-study findings and limits: Donors in the cohort were predominantly white British and more often female, and clonal diversity was possibly underestimated. Only a handful of people who got AZD1222 tested seropositive at baseline.

J gave up 5 bases and V 8 bases, and 18 bases lay outside the gene matches. The length of the CDR3 is 17 residues. The germline gives CDR1 LNHNV, CDR2 YYDKDF (reference sequence). Clones were sequenced by immunoSEQ multiplex PCR, and TCRdb holds only the in-frame ones, with some missing. The sample gives roughly 82,000 clones, more than 75% of which show up once; about 13% is in the top ten. About this clone: Its target is unknown.

The TCR was taken from an adult in good health. The J gene is TRBJ2-5, the V gene TRBV15; 9 bases are a match to TRBD2. This specimen consisted of peripheral blood, obtained on day 0 of AZD1222 vaccination. DNA of the CDR3: TGTGCCACCGCCATTGCTAGCGGGGTCCGCCGCGGGGAGACCCAGTACTTC. Encoded protein: CATAIASGVRRGETQYF.